This entry is about one T cell receptor (beta chain). CDR1 is MGHDK and CDR2 is SYGVNS in the germline V gene. The V and J ends lost 7 bases and 1 base respectively, with 9 bases between them. The CDR3 has 13 amino acids. Method: immunoSEQ multiplex PCR; TCRdb's copy keeps in-frame clones and lacks some. The table lists roughly 100,000 clones, 65% to 90% of them singletons. The sample originates from a study of blood T cell repertoires in COVID-19. As for the study in general: The origin of the acute and convalescent COVID-19 samples was the United States, Italy and Spain. In each case, the material was cDNA or gDNA derived from T cells, B-cell-depleted T cells, or PBMCs.

What was sequenced was peripheral blood. The chain couples TRBV25-1 to TRBJ2-3, with D maybe TRBD2 (5 bases). This TCR was recovered from a man in his fifties with acute or convalescent COVID-19. The CDR3 coding sequence is TGTGCCAGCACCGGACTTGGCACAGATACGCAGTATTTT. It yields the protein CASTGLGTDTQYF.